Shown below are 32 T cell receptor beta chains from a single sample sequenced in a study of PD-1 blockade in classical Hodgkin lymphoma. Generated by immunoSEQ multiplex PCR, the TCRdb table keeps only in-frame clones and is missing some. The data hold 15,000 to 17,000 clones, with roughly 86% observed a single time. Time point of the sample: newly diagnosed, previously untreated cHL patient sample. Out of thawed PBMCs, magnetic negative selection purified CD4+ T cells. The sequenced sample consisted of CD4+ T cells from blood. Receptor source: a human donor with classical Hodgkin lymphoma.

V gene TRBV11-2 combines with J gene TRBJ1-2; unclear D gene. The germline V gene has CDR1 SGHAT and CDR2 FQNNGV. This CDR3 has 13 amino acids. Trimming pared 1 base from V and 7 bases from J, leaving 10 bases between. This CDR3 is CASSLAGVGGYTF. The CDR3 coding sequence is TGTGCCAGCAGCTTAGCCGGCGTTGGTGGCTACACCTTC. The full variable domain, in which reference TRBV11-2 and TRBJ1-2 provide the parts outside the CDR3, is EAGVAQSPRYKIIEKRQSVAFWCNPISGHATLYWYQQILGQGPKLLIQFQNNGVVDDSQLPKDRFSAERLKGVDSTLKIQPAKLEDSAVYLCASSLAGVGGYTFGSGTRLTVV.

J is TRBJ2-5 and V is TRBV7-2; 10 positions match TRBD2. The CDR3 loop spans 14 amino acids. The trim removed 4 bases at V and 7 bases at J, leaving 6 bases unmatched. CDR1 and CDR2 (germline): SGHTA, FQGNSA. The CDR3, as DNA: TGTGCCAGCAGCTCCCTAAGCGGGAGGGCGACCCAGTACTTC. Translating gives CASSSLSGRATQYF.

The chain couples TRBV10-3 to TRBJ1-5; D possibly corresponds to TRBD1 (5 bases). The CDR3 sequence is 15 residues long. Trimming pared 8 bases from V and 3 bases from J, leaving 17 bases between. Germline V gene data show CDR1 as ENHRY and CDR2 as SYGVKD. The CDR3 here is CAIGASDGFNQPQHF. The CDR3 DNA sequence: TGTGCCATCGGGGCCAGCGACGGATTCAATCAGCCCCAGCATTTT.

This rearrangement joins TRBV28 to TRBJ1-5; D is perhaps TRBD1 (6 bases). The V end lost 5 bases, the J end lost 2 bases, and 13 bases lay between the germline ends. The length of the CDR3 is 15 residues. In germline, CDR1 is MDHEN, CDR2 SYDVKM. DNA of the CDR3: TGTGCCAGCAGTCCAACAGGGTCGGGCAATCAGCCCCAGCATTTT. Protein: CASSPTGSGNQPQHF. Based on the CDR3 plus reference TRBV28 and TRBJ1-5, the full variable domain is DVKVTQSSRYLVKRTGEKVFLECVQDMDHENMFWYRQDPGLGLRLIYFSYDVKMKEKGDIPEGYSVSREKKERFSLILESASTNQTSMYLCASSPTGSGNQPQHFGDGTRLSIL.

The chain joins TRBV30 to TRBJ2-2; a possible D gene is TRBD2 (5 bases). The CDR3 runs to 14 residues. Per the germline V gene, CDR1 is GTSNPN and CDR2 is SVGIG (reference sequence). Deletions cut 0 bases from V and 1 base from J, with 6 bases between. As DNA, the CDR3 is TGTGCCTGGAGTGTACTAGTGAACACCGGGGAGCTGTTTTTT. Protein product: CAWSVLVNTGELFF.

The J gene is TRBJ1-1, the V gene TRBV5-1; possibly TRBD1 for D (6 bases). Germline V lookup: CDR1 SGHRS, CDR2 YFSETQ. The CDR3 spans 15 residues. V was shortened by 4 bases and J by 1 base, with 14 bases between the two germline ends. The CDR3, as DNA: TGCGCCAGCAGCCTATGGGGGGCCGCGAACACTGAAGCTTTCTTT. Amino acids: CASSLWGAANTEAFF.

V and J are TRBV6-5 and TRBJ1-2; TRBD1 matches at 7 bases. Germline lookup yields CDR1 MNHEY and CDR2 SVGAGI. The CDR3 is 14 residues long. Trimming at V came to 7 bases and at J to 4 bases, leaving 9 bases not matched to a gene. In DNA, the CDR3 is TGTGCCAGCAACAGGGGCGGCGGTATCTATGGCTACACCTTC. This gives the protein CASNRGGGIYGYTF.

This clone has only a few counts. V gene TRBV5-1 combines with J gene TRBJ2-5, with D hard to call. The germline V gene encodes CDR1 SGHRS and CDR2 YFSETQ. The CDR3 is 11 amino acids. V dropped 6 bases and J dropped 4 bases, with 7 bases sitting between them. The CDR3: CASNLGETQYF. In DNA form, the CDR3 reads TGCGCCAGCAACCTAGGAGAGACCCAGTACTTC.

V and J are TRBV28 and TRBJ2-7; D ambiguous. V was shortened by 2 bases and J by 4 bases, with 6 bases between the two germline ends. The CDR3 is made up of 12 amino acids. The germline CDR1 and CDR2 sequences are MDHEN and SYDVKM. CDR3 coding DNA: TGTGCCAGCAGTTTAGGCCAATACGAGCAGTACTTC. Amino acids: CASSLGQYEQYF.

The rearrangement uses TRBV7-9 and TRBJ2-6, with 12 bases fitting TRBD2. Germline V gene data show CDR1 as SEHNR and CDR2 as FQNEAQ (reference sequence). The CDR3 runs to 19 residues. V lost 5 bases to trimming and J lost 0 bases; unmatched junction nucleotides: 8. CDR3 sequence: CASSGTSGPEYSGANVLTF. The CDR3 coding sequence is TGTGCCAGCAGCGGGACTAGCGGGCCTGAGTACTCTGGGGCCAACGTCCTGACTTTC. Full variable domain (outside the CDR3, taken from reference TRBV7-9 and TRBJ2-6): DTGVSQNPRHKITKRGQNVTFRCDPISEHNRLYWYRQTLGQGPEFLTYFQNEAQLEKSRLLSDRFSAERPKGSFSTLEIQRTEQGDSAMYLCASSGTSGPEYSGANVLTFGAGSRLTVL.

The chain's CDR3 is CASGGDTALGYTF. In nucleotides, the CDR3 is TGTGCTAGTGGTGGGGACACAGCCCTGGGCTACACCTTC. The V and J genes are TRBV12-5 and TRBJ1-2; D is possibly TRBD1 (6 bases). CDR1 LGHNT and CDR2 FRNRAP come from the germline V gene. This CDR3 region has 13 residues. V lost 5 bases and J lost 8, with 15 bases in between.

The genes are TRBV11-2 and TRBJ1-1; no reliable D call. CDR3 size: 13 residues. From germline, CDR1 is SGHAT and CDR2 FQNNGV. V was trimmed by 0 bases and J by 5 bases, leaving 7 bases between them. CDR3 nucleotide sequence: TGTGCCAGCAGCTTAGAGGGCGGGACTGAAGCTTTCTTT. As protein: CASSLEGGTEAFF.

The chain employs TRBV27 and TRBJ1-1; D is perhaps TRBD1 (5 bases). V lost 7 bases and J 2 bases, leaving 17 bases between the germline ends. CDR3 length: 15 residues. CDR1 is MNHEY and CDR2 is SMNVEV in the germline V gene (reference sequence). CDR3 sequence: CASNGAGRGNTEAFF. In nucleotides, the CDR3 is TGTGCCAGCAATGGTGCAGGGAGGGGAAACACTGAAGCTTTCTTT.

This clone occurred once. This chain connects TRBV2 to TRBJ2-1; 7 nucleotides match TRBD1. Germline V gene data show CDR1 as SNHLY and CDR2 as FYNNEI. There are 15 residues in the CDR3. Germline trimming cut 4 bases from V and 6 bases from J; bases unmatched to any gene: 9. This chain's CDR3 is CASSARDRAVNEQFF. The CDR3 DNA is TGTGCCAGCAGTGCCCGGGACAGAGCGGTCAATGAGCAGTTCTTC.

This sequence joins TRBV5-1 and TRBJ2-3; the match to TRBD2 covers 7 bases. The CDR3 runs 15 residues. The junction had 7 bases not matched to a gene; V was cut back by 4 bases and J by 2 bases. Germline V gives CDR1 SGHRS, CDR2 YFSETQ. CDR3 sequence: CASSPGDYVTDTQYF. The CDR3 DNA sequence: TGCGCCAGCAGCCCTGGGGACTACGTCACAGATACGCAGTATTTT. The full variable domain, in which reference TRBV5-1 and TRBJ2-3 provide the parts outside the CDR3, is KAGVTQTPRYLIKTRGQQVTLSCSPISGHRSVSWYQQTPGQGLQFLFEYFSETQRNKGNFPGRFSGRQFSNSRSEMNVSTLELGDSALYLCASSPGDYVTDTQYFGPGTRLTVL.

This rearrangement joins TRBV15 to TRBJ2-3; maybe TRBD2 (6 bases). This CDR3 region has 20 residues. Trimming pared 2 bases from V and 3 bases from J, leaving 27 bases between. CDR1 LNHNV and CDR2 YYDKDF come from the germline V gene (reference sequence). CDR3 residues: CATSRRIPGGGRPSTDTQYF. The CDR3 DNA sequence: TGTGCCACCAGCAGACGTATCCCCGGGGGAGGACGCCCCTCGACAGATACGCAGTATTTT.

The V and J genes are TRBV5-1 and TRBJ2-5; tentatively, D is TRBD1 (6 bases). V was shortened by 4 bases and J by 9 bases, with 19 bases between the two germline ends. CDR3 length: 14 amino acids. Germline V gives CDR1 SGHRS, CDR2 YFSETQ. The CDR3 nucleotides read TGCGCCAGCAGCAGTACAGGGATCGGTAGGGCCCAGTACTTC. Translating it yields CASSSTGIGRAQYF. The variable domain in full, completed from reference TRBV5-1 and TRBJ2-5, reads KAGVTQTPRYLIKTRGQQVTLSCSPISGHRSVSWYQQTPGQGLQFLFEYFSETQRNKGNFPGRFSGRQFSNSRSEMNVSTLELGDSALYLCASSSTGIGRAQYFGPGTRLLVL.

This clone showed up just a few times. The rearrangement uses TRBV28 and TRBJ1-1; the D is unclear. The CDR3 runs to 14 residues. The V end lost 2 bases, the J end lost 3 bases, and 10 bases lay between the germline ends. Germline V gene sequence: CDR1 MDHEN, CDR2 SYDVKM. CDR3 sequence (DNA): TGTGCCAGCAGTTTACCGGGGTGGTACACTGAAGCTTTCTTT. Translation gives CASSLPGWYTEAFF.

The count of this clone is one. The V and J genes are TRBV18 and TRBJ2-1; 10 bases are shared with TRBD2. Germline CDR1 is KGHSH and CDR2 is LQKENI. CDR3 size: 16 residues. V lost 2 bases to trimming and J lost 6 bases; unmatched junction nucleotides: 7. The chain's CDR3 is CASSPGAGGPLNEQFF. For the CDR3, the DNA is TGTGCCAGCTCACCAGGAGCGGGAGGGCCTCTCAATGAGCAGTTCTTC.

The chain joins TRBV11-3 to TRBJ1-1; D is uncertain. V was shortened by 4 bases and J by 3 bases, with 6 bases between the two germline ends. CDR1 and CDR2 from the germline V gene are SGHNT and YENEEA. This CDR3 has 12 amino acids. CDR3 loop: CASSYGDTEAFF. The CDR3 DNA sequence: TGTGCCAGCAGCTATGGGGACACTGAAGCTTTCTTT.

This rearrangement joins TRBV30 to TRBJ2-1; 7 bases match TRBD2. Per the germline V gene, CDR1 is GTSNPN and CDR2 is SVGIG (reference sequence). The CDR3 contains 15 residues. Trimming at V came to 1 base and at J to 11 bases, leaving 14 bases not matched to a gene. CDR3 DNA sequence: TGTGCCTGGAGTGCCCGGACTAGTCCTCATACGCAGCAGTTCTTC. Amino acids: CAWSARTSPHTQQFF.

The chain couples TRBV7-2 to TRBJ1-1; 10 positions match TRBD1. CDR3 length equals 17 residues. CDR1 is SGHTA, CDR2 FQGNSA, per germline. V lost 5 bases and J lost 9; bases outside the gene matches: 18. CDR3 sequence (DNA): TGTGCCAGCAGCCCCCACGGCGGGGGACAGGGGTTCCAGAAAGCTTTCTTT. It yields the protein CASSPHGGGQGFQKAFF. Drawing the rest from reference TRBV7-2 and TRBJ1-1, the complete variable domain is GAGVSQSPSNKVTEKGKDVELRCDPISGHTALYWYRQSLGQGLEFLIYFQGNSAPDKSGLPSDRFSAERTGGSVSTLTIQRTQQEDSAVYLCASSPHGGGQGFQKAFFGQGTRLTVV.

This clone has only a few counts. This sequence joins TRBV7-8 and TRBJ2-7, with 7 bases fitting TRBD1. V was clipped by 5 bases and J by 2 bases; unmatched bases: 6. Looked up from germline, CDR1 is SGHVS and CDR2 is FQNEAQ. The CDR3 has 14 amino acids. This CDR3 is CASSDHRGTYEQYF. Written as DNA, the CDR3 is TGTGCCAGCAGCGACCACAGGGGAACCTACGAGCAGTACTTC.

This clone appeared a single time. This chain uses TRBV4-3 with TRBJ1-2, with 7 bases fitting TRBD1. The J segment lost 4 bases and the V segment lost 0 bases, leaving 5 bases of the junction unmatched. This CDR3 has 15 residues. CDR1 is LGHNA and CDR2 is YSLEER in the germline V gene. CDR3 residues: CASSQDQAGGYGYTF. As DNA, the CDR3 is TGCGCCAGCAGCCAAGATCAAGCAGGGGGCTATGGCTACACCTTC.

This rearrangement joins TRBV28 to TRBJ2-6; D is ambiguous. V dropped 6 bases and J dropped 4 bases, with 16 bases sitting between them. Germline assignment: CDR1 MDHEN and CDR2 SYDVKM. CDR3 length: 16 amino acids. CDR3 sequence: CASSPQWGPGANVLTF. CDR3 sequence (DNA): TGTGCCAGCAGCCCCCAGTGGGGTCCCGGGGCCAACGTCCTGACTTTC.

The V gene is TRBV9, the J gene TRBJ1-1, with no clear D. V was shortened by 3 bases and J by 0 bases, with 15 bases between the two germline ends. CDR3 length: 16 amino acids. The germline CDR1 and CDR2 sequences are SGDLS and YYNGEE. CDR3 amino acids: CASSALGSDMNTEAFF. In DNA, the CDR3 is TGTGCCAGCAGCGCTTTAGGATCCGATATGAACACTGAAGCTTTCTTT.

This chain joins TRBV18 and TRBJ2-1, with a weak D call TRBD1 (6 bases). V shed 4 bases and J shed 15 bases, with 19 bases lying between them. The CDR3 is 13 residues long. Germline CDR1 and CDR2: KGHSH and LQKENI. In DNA, the CDR3 is TGTGCCAGCTCACGTAGTGCAGGGGAAGGATTGTTCTTC. It specifies CASSRSAGEGLFF. The full variable domain, with the rest looked up from reference TRBV18 and TRBJ2-1, is NAGVMQNPRHLVRRRGQEARLRCSPMKGHSHVYWYRQLPEEGLKFMVYLQKENIIDESGMPKERFSAEFPKEGPSILRIQQVVRGDSAAYFCASSRSAGEGLFFGPGTRLTVL.

The chain uses TRBV4-3 and TRBJ2-5, with a tentative D call TRBD1 (6 bases). The DNA end is more similar to TRBJ2-7, so the J call may be wrong. The CDR3 runs 15 residues. In germline, CDR1 is LGHNA, CDR2 YSLEER. For the CDR3, the DNA is TGCGCCAGCAGCCCTCGGGACAAGAACTCCTACGAGCAGTACTTC. Its protein product is CASSPRDKNSYEQYF.

This CDR3 reads CASSPRLDSSYEQYF. The CDR3 DNA reads TGTGCCAGTAGTCCCCGTCTTGATAGCAGCTACGAGCAGTACTTC. The chain employs TRBV19 and TRBJ2-7, with unresolved D. The germline gives CDR1 LNHDA, CDR2 SQIVND (reference sequence). The V end was cut by 5 bases, the J end by 3 bases, with 17 bases between. The CDR3 is 15 residues long.

This sequence joins TRBV19 and TRBJ2-3; D is uncertain. The CDR3 is 16 amino acids. V was clipped by 1 base and J by 0 bases, with 11 bases between them. CDR1 and CDR2 (germline): LNHDA, SQIVND (reference sequence). Here the CDR3 DNA reads TGTGCCAGTAGTATAGGACGAACAGCTAGCACAGATACGCAGTATTTT. Its translation is CASSIGRTASTDTQYF.

The chain is built from TRBV28 and TRBJ1-5, with a tentative D call TRBD1 (5 bases). There are 15 residues in the CDR3. The V gene's germline CDR1 is MDHEN and CDR2 SYDVKM. The ends were cut back, 5 bases at V and 0 bases at J, with 11 bases in the middle. The CDR3 nucleotides are TGTGCCAGCAGTCCCCACAGGACTAGCAATCAGCCCCAGCATTTT. This sequence encodes CASSPHRTSNQPQHF. Supplemented by reference TRBV28 and TRBJ1-5, the full variable domain reads DVKVTQSSRYLVKRTGEKVFLECVQDMDHENMFWYRQDPGLGLRLIYFSYDVKMKEKGDIPEGYSVSREKKERFSLILESASTNQTSMYLCASSPHRTSNQPQHFGDGTRLSIL.

The chain combines TRBV5-1 with TRBJ1-1; D is undetermined. The CDR3 has 13 residues. Germline assignment: CDR1 SGHRS and CDR2 YFSETQ. V gave up 0 bases and J gave up 1 base, with 4 bases separating them. This CDR3 reads CASSLGENTEAFF. The CDR3 DNA is TGCGCCAGCAGCTTGGGGGAGAACACTGAAGCTTTCTTT.